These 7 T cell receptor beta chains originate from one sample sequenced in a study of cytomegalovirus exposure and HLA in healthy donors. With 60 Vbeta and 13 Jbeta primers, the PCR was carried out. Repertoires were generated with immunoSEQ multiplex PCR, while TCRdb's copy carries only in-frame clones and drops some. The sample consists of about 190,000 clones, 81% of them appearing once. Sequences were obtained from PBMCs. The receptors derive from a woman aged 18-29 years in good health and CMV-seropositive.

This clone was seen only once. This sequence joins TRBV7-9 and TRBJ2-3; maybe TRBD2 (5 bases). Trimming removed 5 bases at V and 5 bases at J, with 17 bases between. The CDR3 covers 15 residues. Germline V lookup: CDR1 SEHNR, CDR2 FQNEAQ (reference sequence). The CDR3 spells CASSPWARDGDTQYF. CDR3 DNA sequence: TGTGCCAGCAGCCCCTGGGCGAGGGATGGAGATACGCAGTATTTT.

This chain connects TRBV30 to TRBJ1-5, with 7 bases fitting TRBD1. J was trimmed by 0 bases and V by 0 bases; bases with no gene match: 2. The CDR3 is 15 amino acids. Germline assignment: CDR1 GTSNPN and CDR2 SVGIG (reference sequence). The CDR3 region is CAWSVGTVSNQPQHF. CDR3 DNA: TGTGCCTGGAGTGTAGGGACAGTTAGCAATCAGCCCCAGCATTTT. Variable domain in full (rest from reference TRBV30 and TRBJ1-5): SQTIHQWPATLVQPVGSPLSLECTVEGTSNPNLYWYRQAAGRGLQLLFYSVGIGQISSEVPQNLSASRPQDRQFILSSKKLLLSDSGFYLCAWSVGTVSNQPQHFGDGTRLSIL.

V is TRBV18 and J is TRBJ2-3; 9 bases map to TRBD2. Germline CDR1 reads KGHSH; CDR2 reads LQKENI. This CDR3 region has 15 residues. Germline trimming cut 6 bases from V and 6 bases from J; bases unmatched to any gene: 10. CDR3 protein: CASSLGGGASDTQYF. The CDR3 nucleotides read TGTGCCAGCTCTCTTGGCGGGGGGGCTTCTGATACGCAGTATTTT. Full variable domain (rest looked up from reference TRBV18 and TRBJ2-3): NAGVMQNPRHLVRRRGQEARLRCSPMKGHSHVYWYRQLPEEGLKFMVYLQKENIIDESGMPKERFSAEFPKEGPSILRIQQVVRGDSAAYFCASSLGGGASDTQYFGPGTRLTVL.

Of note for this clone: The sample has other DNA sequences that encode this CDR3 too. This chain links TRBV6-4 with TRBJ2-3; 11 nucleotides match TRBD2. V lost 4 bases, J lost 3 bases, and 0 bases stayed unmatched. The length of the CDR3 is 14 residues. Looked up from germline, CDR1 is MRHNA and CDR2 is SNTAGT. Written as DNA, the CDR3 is TGTGCCAGCAGTGCTAGCGGGGGGACAGATACGCAGTATTTT. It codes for CASSASGGTDTQYF.

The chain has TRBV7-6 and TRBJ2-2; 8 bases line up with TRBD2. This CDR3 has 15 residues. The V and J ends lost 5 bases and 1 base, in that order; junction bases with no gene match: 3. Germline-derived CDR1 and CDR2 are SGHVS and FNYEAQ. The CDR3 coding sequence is TGTGCCAGCAGCAGACGGGGGGGGAACACCGGGGAGCTGTTTTTT. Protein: CASSRRGGNTGELFF.

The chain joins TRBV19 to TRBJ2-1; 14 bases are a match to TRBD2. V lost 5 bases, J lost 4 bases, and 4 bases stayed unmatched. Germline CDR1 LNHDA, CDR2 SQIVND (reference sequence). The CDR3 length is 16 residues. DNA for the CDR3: TGTGCCAGTAGTCTCAGGACTAGCGGGGGGTACAATGAGCAGTTCTTC. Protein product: CASSLRTSGGYNEQFF.

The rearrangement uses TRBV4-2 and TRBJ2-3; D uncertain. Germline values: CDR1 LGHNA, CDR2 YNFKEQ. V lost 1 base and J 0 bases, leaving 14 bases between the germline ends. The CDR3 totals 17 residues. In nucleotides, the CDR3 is TGTGCCAGCAGCCAAGGGGTAAATTTGGGCAGCACAGATACGCAGTATTTT. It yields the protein CASSQGVNLGSTDTQYF.